What follows are 5 T cell receptor beta chains derived from one specimen sequenced in a study of cytomegalovirus exposure and HLA in healthy donors. With 60 Vbeta and 13 Jbeta primers, the PCR was carried out. The repertoire was sequenced with immunoSEQ multiplex PCR; TCRdb's copy has only in-frame clones and lacks some. Of 70,000 to 95,000 clones in the sample, roughly 74% were seen once. Input material: PBMCs. These receptors all stem from a middle-aged man in good health and CMV-seronegative.

V and J are TRBV6-5 and TRBJ1-1; D might be TRBD1 (6 bases). The germline V and J ends were trimmed by 2 bases and 11 bases, with 21 bases remaining between them. Germline V gives CDR1 MNHEY, CDR2 SVGAGI. The CDR3 contains 15 residues. CDR3 sequence reads: CASSYTEWTPQGAFF. In DNA form, the CDR3 reads TGTGCCAGCAGTTACACAGAATGGACACCGCAGGGGGCTTTCTTT.

This chain links TRBV10-1 with TRBJ2-3; 13 bases fit TRBD2. The CDR3 is made up of 20 amino acids. The ends lost 4 bases at V and 4 bases at J; junction bases unmatched: 17. Germline V gives CDR1 WNHNN, CDR2 SYGVQD (reference sequence). The CDR3 DNA is TGCGCCAGCAGTGGGGGGACTAGCGGGACCGTGTGGTCCCCCCCAGATACGCAGTATTTT. This sequence encodes CASSGGTSGTVWSPPDTQYF.

The table lists this clone with a few counts. The V and J genes are TRBV19 and TRBJ1-3; no clear D. The CDR3 is 15 residues long. Germline V gene data show CDR1 as LNHDA and CDR2 as SQIVND (reference sequence). Trimming left V 3 bases short and J 3 bases short, with 12 bases between. The CDR3 DNA is TGTGCCAGTAGTATCCCCGCAGGCCTTGGAAACACCATATATTTT. As protein: CASSIPAGLGNTIYF.

The chain uses TRBV5-5 and TRBJ1-2, with D possibly being TRBD1 (5 bases). Germline V CDR1 and CDR2: SGHKS, YYEKEE (reference sequence). Deletions cut 0 bases from V and 4 bases from J, with 13 bases between. The CDR3 length is 15 residues. The CDR3 spells CASSLDLRGAYGYTF. The DNA for the CDR3 is TGTGCCAGCAGCTTGGACCTCCGTGGGGCCTATGGCTACACCTTC.

The J gene is TRBJ1-5, the V gene TRBV19; 7 nucleotides align to TRBD1. The CDR3 runs 16 residues. Unmatched junction bases numbered 10, after V lost 8 bases and J lost 0 bases. Germline CDR1 is LNHDA and CDR2 is SQIVND (reference sequence). The CDR3 DNA reads TGTGCCAGTGGGGTTACAGGGGTTGGTAGCAATCAGCCCCAGCATTTT. Translating it yields CASGVTGVGSNQPQHF.